Sequencing of this T cell receptor beta chain was carried out in a study of cytomegalovirus exposure and HLA in healthy donors. Across the whole study: A later analysis reported the 120 or so validation repertoires used the same platform as the roughly 700 first-cohort repertoires.

A note on this clone: The antigen remains unidentified.

This table comes from immunoSEQ multiplex PCR, and its TCRdb copy is limited to in-frame clones, with some not included. This sample has 130,000 to 150,000 clones, with 88% found just once. Findings of the study overall: The investigators catalogued about 170 TCR beta chains as cytomegalovirus-associated.

Germline lookup yields CDR1 SGHAT and CDR2 FQNNGV. Trimming shortened V by 2 bases and J by 0 bases, and 8 bases separated the two germline ends. This CDR3 has 15 residues. The chain recombines TRBV11-2 with TRBJ2-1, with a possible D match to TRBD2 (5 bases). Sequencing was performed on PBMCs. The receptor was derived from a woman under 30 in good health and CMV-seropositive. The CDR3 loop is CASSLLASSYNEQFF. DNA of the CDR3: TGTGCCAGCAGCTTACTAGCCAGCTCCTACAATGAGCAGTTCTTC.